These 5 T cell receptor beta chains originate from one sample sequenced in a study of response to subunit inactivated influenza vaccine. TCRdb re-derived calls from the RT-PCR reads in MiXCR, one entry per CDR3 protein. The repertoire holds a few hundred thousand distinct CDR3 sequences, with approximately 11% as singletons. This specimen was PBMCs from blood, taken about 40 days after vaccination. These receptors all come from a man aged 50 or older who received an inactivated influenza vaccine.

This clonotype was seen a handful of times. This chain uses TRBV29-1 with TRBJ2-3; possibly TRBD1 or TRBD2 for D (6 bases each). The CDR3 sequence is 15 residues long. Germline V gene lookup returns CDR1 SQVTM and CDR2 ANQGSEA. V was pared by 8 bases and J by 2 bases, with 20 bases between. CDR3 bases: TGCAGCACTTGGAGGGGTCAGGGGTCCACAGATACGCAGTATTTT. Translating it yields CSTWRGQGSTDTQYF.

For this clonotype: At one end the junction does not follow the germline gene, possibly because of a read error. J is TRBJ2-1 and V is TRBV14; tentatively, D is TRBD2 (7 bases). The CDR3 extends over 13 amino acids. CDR1 SGHDN and CDR2 FVKESK come from the germline V gene. CDR3 in amino acids: CASNWGGYNEHFF. CDR3 sequence (DNA): TGTGCCAGCAACTGGGGGGGCTACAATGAGCACTTCTTC.

A few counts support this clonotype. V usage is TRBV5-5 and J usage is TRBJ1-3; D uncertain. Germline CDR1 is SGHKS and CDR2 is YYEKEE (reference sequence). V lost 4 bases and J lost 7, with 18 bases in between. CDR3 length: 15 amino acids. In nucleotides, the CDR3 is TGTGCCAGCAGCCAATCGGCCGGCTTGGGGAACACCATATATTTT. It codes for CASSQSAGLGNTIYF.

The V gene is TRBV4-3, the J gene TRBJ2-1; 8 bases are shared with TRBD2. CDR1 LGHNA and CDR2 YSLEER come from the germline V gene. The length of the CDR3 is 19 residues. J gave up 2 bases and V 0 bases, and 12 bases lay outside the gene matches. CDR3 DNA: TGCGCCAGCAGCCAAGATGGGTTGGATGGCGGGGGGACCTACAATGAGCAGTTCTTC. As protein: CASSQDGLDGGGTYNEQFF.

This clonotype was detected only a few times. The chain joins TRBV28 to TRBJ2-3; D perhaps matches TRBD1 (7 bases). CDR1 is MDHEN and CDR2 is SYDVKM in the germline V gene. V lost 5 bases and J lost 2, with 14 bases in between. CDR3 length equals 15 residues. The CDR3 DNA sequence: TGTGCCAGCAGTCTGGAGGGGGCTCCCACAGATACGCAGTATTTT. This codes for CASSLEGAPTDTQYF.